Each of the 16 T cell receptor beta chains below was sequenced from the same sample in a study of blood T cell repertoires in COVID-19. Measured with immunoSEQ multiplex PCR; TCRdb has only the in-frame clones, and not every one. The table has some 250,000 clones, 85% to 90% seen once. Material for sequencing was PBMCs or T cells enriched from blood (not recorded which). Receptors originate from a young man who had recovered from COVID-19.

The J gene is TRBJ1-1, the V gene TRBV27, with 12 bases identical to TRBD1. Germline CDR1 reads MNHEY; CDR2 reads SMNVEV (reference sequence). With V trimmed by 5 bases and J by 2 bases, 21 bases remained unmatched. The CDR3 spans 21 residues. CDR3: CASSEGQGAIDLALLNTEAFF. The CDR3 DNA reads TGTGCCAGCAGTGAGGGACAGGGGGCAATCGACTTGGCCCTTTTAAACACTGAAGCTTTCTTT.

This chain links TRBV30 with TRBJ2-7; perhaps TRBD2 as D (6 bases). V lost 2 bases, J lost 3 bases, and 11 bases lay in between. CDR3 length equals 13 residues. CDR1 GTSNPN and CDR2 SVGIG come from the germline V gene (reference sequence). The CDR3 region is CAWSPGDFYEQYF. The CDR3 nucleotides read TGTGCCTGGAGTCCGGGGGACTTCTACGAGCAGTACTTC.

This sequence joins TRBV10-3 and TRBJ1-5, with D perhaps matching TRBD1 (6 bases). Trimming stripped 0 bases from V and 6 bases from J, with 12 bases between. The CDR3 runs to 15 residues. Looked up from germline, CDR1 is ENHRY and CDR2 is SYGVKD. The chain's CDR3 is CAISESPAGAQPQHF. The CDR3 coding sequence is TGTGCCATCAGTGAGTCTCCGGCAGGGGCTCAGCCCCAGCATTTT.

Note on this clone: The identical CDR3 is also encoded by other nucleotide sequences in the sample. The chain employs TRBV5-4 and TRBJ1-1, with 7 bases matching TRBD1. CDR1 SGHNT and CDR2 YYREEE come from the germline V gene (reference sequence). There are 13 residues in the CDR3. V trimming: 1 base; J trimming: 3 bases; junction bases outside the gene matches: 0. Here the CDR3 reads CASSLTGDTEAFF. The CDR3 DNA reads TGTGCCAGCAGCTTGACAGGGGACACTGAAGCTTTCTTT. The whole variable domain, remainder taken from reference TRBV5-4 and TRBJ1-1, is ETGVTQSPTHLIKTRGQQVTLRCSSQSGHNTVSWYQQALGQGPQFIFQYYREEENGRGNFPPRFSGLQFPNYSSELNVNALELDDSALYLCASSLTGDTEAFFGQGTRLTVV.

Worth noting for this clone: Other DNA sequences of this sample code for an identical CDR3. This rearrangement joins TRBV29-1 to TRBJ1-2, with 8 bases that match TRBD1. Looked up from germline, CDR1 is SQVTM and CDR2 is ANQGSEA. With V trimmed by 5 bases and J by 5 bases, 4 bases remained unmatched. The CDR3 consists of 12 residues. In DNA, the CDR3 is TGCAGCGTTACCGACAGGGGATATGGCTACACCTTC. Its translation: CSVTDRGYGYTF.

The genes are TRBV15 and TRBJ1-4, with unresolved D. CDR1 is LNHNV and CDR2 is YYDKDF in the germline V gene (reference sequence). The CDR3 has 13 amino acids. V lost 1 base to trimming and J lost 8 bases, with 8 bases between them. CDR3 sequence reads: CATSRGPEEKLFF. CDR3 nucleotide sequence: TGTGCCACCAGCAGAGGCCCCGAGGAAAAACTGTTTTTT.

V usage is TRBV5-4 and J usage is TRBJ2-3; D not certain. Deletions cut 5 bases from V and 4 bases from J, with 8 bases between. Looked up from germline, CDR1 is SGHNT and CDR2 is YYREEE (reference sequence). CDR3 size: 12 residues. CDR3 in amino acids: CASSSQADTQYF. In nucleotides, the CDR3 is TGTGCCAGCAGTTCTCAGGCAGATACGCAGTATTTT.

This clone has a handful of counts. V gene TRBV6-5 combines with J gene TRBJ2-7, with 9 nucleotides matching TRBD1. CDR1 MNHEY and CDR2 SVGAGI come from the germline V gene. J was trimmed by 2 bases and V by 6 bases; bases with no gene match: 8. The CDR3 covers 15 residues. CDR3 amino acids: CASSPTGGFAYEQYF. In DNA, the CDR3 is TGTGCCAGCAGCCCAACAGGGGGCTTCGCCTACGAGCAGTACTTC.

The rearrangement links TRBV6-1 to TRBJ2-1; 9 positions agree with TRBD1. Per the germline V gene, CDR1 is MNHNS and CDR2 is SASEGT. The CDR3 is 16 amino acids. V trimming: 0 bases; J trimming: 7 bases; junction bases outside the gene matches: 7. The CDR3 nucleotides are TGTGCCAGCAGTGAAGCCCCGACAGGGGGACTAAATGAGCAGTTCTTC. This translates into CASSEAPTGGLNEQFF.

The chain links TRBV7-3 to TRBJ2-1, with 9 bases fitting TRBD2. Germline V CDR1 and CDR2: SGHTA, FQGTGA. The CDR3 totals 15 residues. V dropped 5 bases and J dropped 7; count of bases not matched to a gene: 9. The CDR3 region has the DNA TGTGCCAGCAGCCTGTTAGCGGGGGCCGGGAATGAGCAGTTCTTC. Protein: CASSLLAGAGNEQFF.

This rearrangement joins TRBV6-5 to TRBJ1-1; 11 nucleotides line up with TRBD1. J was trimmed by 1 base and V by 6 bases; bases with no gene match: 4. CDR3 length equals 15 residues. CDR1 is MNHEY and CDR2 is SVGAGI in the germline V gene. Here the CDR3 reads CASRQGQGGNTEAFF. In nucleotides, the CDR3 is TGTGCCAGCAGACAGGGACAGGGGGGGAACACTGAAGCTTTCTTT.

The chain joins TRBV19 to TRBJ2-1, with 9 bases that match TRBD1. The CDR3 is made up of 15 amino acids. The V gene's germline CDR1 is LNHDA and CDR2 SQIVND (reference sequence). J gave up 6 bases and V 3 bases, and 6 bases lay outside the gene matches. The CDR3 coding sequence is TGTGCCAGTAGTATGGGGTCGACAGGGGGCAATGAGCAGTTCTTC. Translated, it gives CASSMGSTGGNEQFF.

The genes are TRBV5-1 and TRBJ1-3, with 9 bases matching TRBD1. Germline assignment: CDR1 SGHRS and CDR2 YFSETQ. The CDR3 runs to 16 residues. V gave up 8 bases and J gave up 4 bases; unmatched junction bases: 13. The CDR3 DNA reads as TGCGCCAGTAGACTTGAAGGACAGGGGCAAGGAAACACCATATATTTT. Amino acid sequence: CASRLEGQGQGNTIYF.

The chain carries TRBV6-5 and TRBJ1-2; D unresolved. The V end was cut by 10 bases, the J end by 8 bases, with 20 bases between. There are 13 residues in the CDR3. CDR1 and CDR2 from the germline V gene are MNHEY and SVGAGI. The CDR3 DNA reads as TGTGCCAACAGCTTACGGGAGTCGGAAGGCTACACCTTC. It encodes CANSLRESEGYTF.

Concerning this clone: An end of the junction differs from the germline gene, which may be a read error. The chain couples TRBV28 to TRBJ2-7, with 9 bases aligning to TRBD1. The CDR3 has 15 amino acids. Germline CDR1 is MDHEN and CDR2 is SYDVKM. CDR3 region: CASSPRDRASHEQYF. CDR3 in DNA: TGTGCCAGCAGTCCGCGGGACAGGGCCTCCCACGAGCAGTACTTC.

CDR3 protein: CASSIRGGQPQHF. CDR3 in DNA: TGTGCCAGTAGTATCAGGGGCGGTCAGCCCCAGCATTTT. This sequence joins TRBV19 and TRBJ1-5, with D perhaps TRBD1 (6 bases). Looked up from germline, CDR1 is LNHDA and CDR2 is SQIVND (reference sequence). The CDR3 is made up of 13 amino acids. V shed 3 bases and J shed 6 bases, with 9 bases lying between them.